The 2 T cell receptor beta chains listed next were all sequenced from one sample in a study of blood T cells in healthy people across ages. The authors ran a second PCR of about 7 to 11 cycles using a sample-barcoded 5' primer and a J-beta primer mix. TCRdb reprocessed the 5' RACE reads via MiXCR and lists one record per CDR3 protein. Counted here are more than 650,000 distinct CDR3 sequences, 20% to 25% occurring once; the ten biggest clones make up about 20%. The sequenced material came from blood. All receptors derive from an older man in good health.

The chain combines TRBV14 with TRBJ2-1, with no clear D. The ends were cut back, 1 base at V and 10 bases at J, with 14 bases in the middle. The CDR3 spans 14 residues. Germline values: CDR1 SGHDN, CDR2 FVKESK. The CDR3 loop reads CASSQVQQLGEQFF. The CDR3 DNA reads TGTGCCAGCAGCCAAGTACAGCAGTTAGGGGAGCAGTTCTTC.

The rearrangement uses TRBV6-1 and TRBJ1-6; D ambiguous. The CDR3 loop spans 16 amino acids. CDR1 is MNHNS, CDR2 SASEGT, per germline. V was shortened by 4 bases and J by 3 bases, with 13 bases between the two germline ends. The CDR3 spells CASSGRGSGYNSPLHF. The CDR3 region has the DNA TGTGCCAGCAGTGGGCGAGGGAGTGGCTATAATTCACCCCTCCACTTT.